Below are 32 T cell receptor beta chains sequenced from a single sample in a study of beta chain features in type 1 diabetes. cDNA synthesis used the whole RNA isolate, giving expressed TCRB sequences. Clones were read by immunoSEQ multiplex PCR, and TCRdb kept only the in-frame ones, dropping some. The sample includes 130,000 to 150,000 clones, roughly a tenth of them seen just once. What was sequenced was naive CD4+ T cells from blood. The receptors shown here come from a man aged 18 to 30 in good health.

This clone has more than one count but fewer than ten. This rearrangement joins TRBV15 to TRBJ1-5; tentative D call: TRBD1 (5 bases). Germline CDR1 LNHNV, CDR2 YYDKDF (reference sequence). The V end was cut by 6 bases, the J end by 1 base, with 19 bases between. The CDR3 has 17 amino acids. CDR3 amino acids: CATRGGEGEGSNQPQHF. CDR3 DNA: TGTGCCACCAGGGGGGGGGAGGGAGAAGGCAGCAATCAGCCCCAGCATTTT. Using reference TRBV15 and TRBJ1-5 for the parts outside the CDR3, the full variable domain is DAMVIQNPRYQVTQFGKPVTLSCSQTLNHNVMYWYQQKSSQAPKLLFHYYDKDFNNEADTPDNFQSRRPNTSFCFLDIRSPGLGDTAMYLCATRGGEGEGSNQPQHFGDGTRLSIL.

CDR3 residues: CASTQLQQETQYF. The DNA of the CDR3 is TGTGCCAGCACCCAATTACAGCAAGAGACCCAGTACTTC. V usage is TRBV6-6 and J usage is TRBJ2-5; D not certain. The CDR3 spans 13 residues. Looked up from germline, CDR1 is MNHNY and CDR2 is SVGAGI (reference sequence). Trimming took off 7 bases at V and 2 bases at J, with 11 bases between the two ends.

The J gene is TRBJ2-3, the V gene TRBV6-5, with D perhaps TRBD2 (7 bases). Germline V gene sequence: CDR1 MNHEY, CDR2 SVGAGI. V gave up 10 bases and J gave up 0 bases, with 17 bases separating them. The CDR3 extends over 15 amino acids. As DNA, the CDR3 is TGTGCCATTAAAAGGGGGGGACTTAGCACAGATACGCAGTATTTT. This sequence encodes CAIKRGGLSTDTQYF.

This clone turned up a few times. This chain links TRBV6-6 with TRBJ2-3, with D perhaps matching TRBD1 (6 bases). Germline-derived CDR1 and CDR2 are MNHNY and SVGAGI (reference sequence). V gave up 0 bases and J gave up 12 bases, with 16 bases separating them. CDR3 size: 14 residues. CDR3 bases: TGTGCCAGCAGTTACTCGATGGGACAACCAGCCCAGTATTTT. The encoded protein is CASSYSMGQPAQYF.

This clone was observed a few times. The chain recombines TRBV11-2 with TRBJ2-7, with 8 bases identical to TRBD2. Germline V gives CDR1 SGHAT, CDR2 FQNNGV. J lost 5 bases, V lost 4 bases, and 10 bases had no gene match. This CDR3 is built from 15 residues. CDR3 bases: TGTGCCAGCAGCTCTCTAGCGGGCCTTGGGAACGAGCAGTACTTC. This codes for CASSSLAGLGNEQYF.

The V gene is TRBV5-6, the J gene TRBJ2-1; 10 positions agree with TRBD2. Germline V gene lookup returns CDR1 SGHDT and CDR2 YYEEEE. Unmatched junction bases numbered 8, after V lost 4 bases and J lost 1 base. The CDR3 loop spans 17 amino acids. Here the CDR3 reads CASSPAPSGGSYNEQFF. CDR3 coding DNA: TGTGCCAGCAGCCCAGCCCCTAGCGGGGGTTCCTACAATGAGCAGTTCTTC.

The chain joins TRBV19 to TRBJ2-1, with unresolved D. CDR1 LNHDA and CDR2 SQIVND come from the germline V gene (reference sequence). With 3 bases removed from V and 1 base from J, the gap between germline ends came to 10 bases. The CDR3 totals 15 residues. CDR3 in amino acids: CASSIRGISYNEQFF. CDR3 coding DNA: TGTGCCAGTAGTATCCGTGGCATTTCCTACAATGAGCAGTTCTTC. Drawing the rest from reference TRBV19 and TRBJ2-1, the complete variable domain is DGGITQSPKYLFRKEGQNVTLSCEQNLNHDAMYWYRQDPGQGLRLIYYSQIVNDFQKGDIAEGYSVSREKKESFPLTVTSAQKNPTAFYLCASSIRGISYNEQFFGPGTRLTVL.

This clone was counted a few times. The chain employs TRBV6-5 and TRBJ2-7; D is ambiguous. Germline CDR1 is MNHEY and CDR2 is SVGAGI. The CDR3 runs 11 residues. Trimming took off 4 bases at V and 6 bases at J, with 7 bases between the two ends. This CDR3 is CASSLRSEQYF. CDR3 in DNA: TGTGCCAGCAGTTTAAGGAGCGAGCAGTACTTC.

CDR3 loop: CASSLDQNTGELFF. In DNA form, the CDR3 reads TGTGCCAGCAGCTTAGACCAGAACACCGGGGAGCTGTTTTTT. V gene TRBV11-2 combines with J gene TRBJ2-2, with D hard to call. The CDR3 is 14 amino acids. Germline lookup yields CDR1 SGHAT and CDR2 FQNNGV. The V end lost 0 bases, the J end lost 1 base, and 3 bases lay between the germline ends. Drawing the rest from reference TRBV11-2 and TRBJ2-2, the complete variable domain is EAGVAQSPRYKIIEKRQSVAFWCNPISGHATLYWYQQILGQGPKLLIQFQNNGVVDDSQLPKDRFSAERLKGVDSTLKIQPAKLEDSAVYLCASSLDQNTGELFFGEGSRLTVL.

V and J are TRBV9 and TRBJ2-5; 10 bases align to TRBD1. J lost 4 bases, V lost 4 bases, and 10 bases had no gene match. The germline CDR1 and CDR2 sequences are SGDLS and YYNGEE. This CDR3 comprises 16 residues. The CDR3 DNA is TGTGCCAGCAGCTCCTGGACAGGGGGGTCCGGAGAGACCCAGTACTTC. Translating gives CASSSWTGGSGETQYF.

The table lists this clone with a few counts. CDR3 coding DNA: TGTGCCAGCAGCTTGGGCCGATCCTACGAGCAGTACTTC. Translation gives CASSLGRSYEQYF. The chain uses TRBV7-6 and TRBJ2-7; D is unresolved. Germline values: CDR1 SGHVS, CDR2 FNYEAQ. Trimming stripped 3 bases from V and 1 base from J, with 7 bases between. The CDR3 has 13 amino acids.

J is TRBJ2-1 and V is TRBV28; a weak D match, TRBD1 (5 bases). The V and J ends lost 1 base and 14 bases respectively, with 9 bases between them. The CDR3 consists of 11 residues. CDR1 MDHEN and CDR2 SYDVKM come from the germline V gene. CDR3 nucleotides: TGTGCCAGCAGTTTATCCGCAGGGAAGTTCTTC. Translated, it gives CASSLSAGKFF.

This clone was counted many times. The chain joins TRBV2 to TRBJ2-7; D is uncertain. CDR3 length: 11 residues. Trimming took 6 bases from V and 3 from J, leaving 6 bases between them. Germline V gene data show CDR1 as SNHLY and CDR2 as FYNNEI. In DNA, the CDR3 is TGTGCCAGCAGCCCGTACTACGAGCAGTACTTC. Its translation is CASSPYYEQYF.

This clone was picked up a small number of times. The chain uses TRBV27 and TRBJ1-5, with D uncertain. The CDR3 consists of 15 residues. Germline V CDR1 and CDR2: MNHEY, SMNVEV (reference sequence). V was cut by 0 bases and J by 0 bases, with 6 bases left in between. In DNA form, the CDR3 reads TGTGCCAGCAGTTTATCCCTAAATAGCAATCAGCCCCAGCATTTT. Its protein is CASSLSLNSNQPQHF.

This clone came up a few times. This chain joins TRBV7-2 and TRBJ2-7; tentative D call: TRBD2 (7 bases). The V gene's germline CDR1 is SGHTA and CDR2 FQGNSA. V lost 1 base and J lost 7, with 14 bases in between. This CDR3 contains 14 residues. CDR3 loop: CASSLVVGGEEQYF. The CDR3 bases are TGTGCCAGCAGCTTAGTAGTAGGGGGGGAGGAGCAGTACTTC.

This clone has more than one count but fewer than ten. CDR3 in amino acids: CASSFLQGNTEAFF. The CDR3 nucleotides are TGTGCCAGCAGCTTTCTACAGGGGAACACTGAAGCTTTCTTT. The J gene is TRBJ1-1, the V gene TRBV7-2; weak D call: TRBD1 (6 bases). Per germline, CDR1 SGHTA and CDR2 FQGNSA. This CDR3 spans 14 amino acids. V lost 3 bases to trimming and J lost 1 base, with 9 bases between them.

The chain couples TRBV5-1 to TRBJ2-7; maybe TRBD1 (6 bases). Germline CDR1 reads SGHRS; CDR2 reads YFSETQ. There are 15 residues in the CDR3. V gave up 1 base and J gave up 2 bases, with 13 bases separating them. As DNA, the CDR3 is TGCGCCAGCAGCTTGAAACAGGGAAACCCCTACGAGCAGTACTTC. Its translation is CASSLKQGNPYEQYF.

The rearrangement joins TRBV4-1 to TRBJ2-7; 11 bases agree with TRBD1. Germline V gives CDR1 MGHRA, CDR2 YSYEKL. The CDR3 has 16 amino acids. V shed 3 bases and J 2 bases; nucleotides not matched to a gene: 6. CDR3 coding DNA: TGCGCCAGCAGCCACGGACAGGGGGCACTAGCCTACGAGCAGTACTTC. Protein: CASSHGQGALAYEQYF.

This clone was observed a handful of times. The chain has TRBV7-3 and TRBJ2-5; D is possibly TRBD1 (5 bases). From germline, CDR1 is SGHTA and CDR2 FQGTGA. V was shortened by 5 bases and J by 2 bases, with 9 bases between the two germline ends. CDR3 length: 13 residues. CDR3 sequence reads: CASSIQGQETQYF. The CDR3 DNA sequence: TGTGCCAGCAGCATCCAGGGTCAAGAGACCCAGTACTTC.

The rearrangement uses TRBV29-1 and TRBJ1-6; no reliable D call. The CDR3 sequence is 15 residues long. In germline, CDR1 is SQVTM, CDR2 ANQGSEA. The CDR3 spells CRDKDEGSYNSPLHF. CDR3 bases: TGCAGAGACAAGGATGAGGGATCCTATAATTCACCCCTCCACTTT. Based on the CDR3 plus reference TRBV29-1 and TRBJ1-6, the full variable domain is SAVISQKPSRDICQRGTSLTIQCQVDSQVTMMFWYRQQPGQSLTLIATANQGSEATYESGFVIDKFPISRPNLTFSTLTVSNMSPEDSSIYLCRDKDEGSYNSPLHFGNGTRLTVT.

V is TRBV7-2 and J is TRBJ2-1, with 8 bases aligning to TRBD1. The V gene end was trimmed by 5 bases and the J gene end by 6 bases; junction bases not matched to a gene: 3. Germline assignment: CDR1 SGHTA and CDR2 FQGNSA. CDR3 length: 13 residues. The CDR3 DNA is TGTGCCAGCAGCCCGGACAGGGCCAATGAGCAGTTCTTC. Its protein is CASSPDRANEQFF.

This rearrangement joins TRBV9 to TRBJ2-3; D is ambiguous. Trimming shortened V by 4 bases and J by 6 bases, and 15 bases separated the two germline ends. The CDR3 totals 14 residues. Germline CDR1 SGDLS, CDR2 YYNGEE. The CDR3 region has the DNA TGTGCCAGCAGCTTTGGCAGACTGGTGGATACGCAGTATTTT. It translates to CASSFGRLVDTQYF.

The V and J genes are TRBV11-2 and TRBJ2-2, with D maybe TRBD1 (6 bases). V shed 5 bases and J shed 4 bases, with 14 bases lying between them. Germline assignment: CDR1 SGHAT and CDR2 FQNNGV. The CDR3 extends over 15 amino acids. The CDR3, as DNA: TGTGCCAGCAGCACCGGGACATGGATCACCGGGGAGCTGTTTTTT. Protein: CASSTGTWITGELFF. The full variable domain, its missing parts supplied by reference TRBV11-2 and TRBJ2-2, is EAGVAQSPRYKIIEKRQSVAFWCNPISGHATLYWYQQILGQGPKLLIQFQNNGVVDDSQLPKDRFSAERLKGVDSTLKIQPAKLEDSAVYLCASSTGTWITGELFFGEGSRLTVL.

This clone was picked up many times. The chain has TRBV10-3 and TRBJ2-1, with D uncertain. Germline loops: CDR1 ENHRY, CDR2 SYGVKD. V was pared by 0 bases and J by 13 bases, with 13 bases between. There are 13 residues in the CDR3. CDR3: CAISESSLGQQFF. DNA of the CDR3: TGTGCCATCAGTGAGTCCAGCCTGGGCCAACAGTTCTTC.

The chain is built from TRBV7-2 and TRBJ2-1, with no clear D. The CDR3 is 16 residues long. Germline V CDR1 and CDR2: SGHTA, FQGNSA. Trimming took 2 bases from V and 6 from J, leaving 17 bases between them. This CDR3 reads CASSLLEASFINEQFF. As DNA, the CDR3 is TGTGCCAGCAGCTTACTCGAAGCTAGTTTTATCAATGAGCAGTTCTTC.

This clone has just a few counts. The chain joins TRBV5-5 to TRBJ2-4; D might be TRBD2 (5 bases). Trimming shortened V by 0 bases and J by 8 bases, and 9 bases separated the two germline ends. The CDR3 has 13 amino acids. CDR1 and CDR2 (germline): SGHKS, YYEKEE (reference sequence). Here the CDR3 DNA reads TGTGCCAGCAGCTTGGGAGAGGGTGACATTCAGTACTTC. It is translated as CASSLGEGDIQYF.

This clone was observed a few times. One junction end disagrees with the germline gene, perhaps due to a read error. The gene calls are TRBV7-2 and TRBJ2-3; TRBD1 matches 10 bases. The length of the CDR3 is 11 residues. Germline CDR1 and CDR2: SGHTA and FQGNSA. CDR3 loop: CASSFGTGVHF. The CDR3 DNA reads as TGTGCCAGCAGCTTCGGGACAGGGGTACATTTT.

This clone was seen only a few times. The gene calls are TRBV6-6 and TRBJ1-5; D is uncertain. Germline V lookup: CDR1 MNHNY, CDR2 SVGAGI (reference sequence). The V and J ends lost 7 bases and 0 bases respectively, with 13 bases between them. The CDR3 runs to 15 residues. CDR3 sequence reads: CASTKAGFSNQPQHF. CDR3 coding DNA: TGTGCCAGCACGAAAGCGGGTTTTAGCAATCAGCCCCAGCATTTT.

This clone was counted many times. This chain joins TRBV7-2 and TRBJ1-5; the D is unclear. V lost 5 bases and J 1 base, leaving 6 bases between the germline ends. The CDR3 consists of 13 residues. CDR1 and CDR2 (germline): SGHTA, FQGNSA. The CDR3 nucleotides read TGTGCCAGCAGCCTTCAGAGCAATCAGCCCCAGCATTTT. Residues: CASSLQSNQPQHF.

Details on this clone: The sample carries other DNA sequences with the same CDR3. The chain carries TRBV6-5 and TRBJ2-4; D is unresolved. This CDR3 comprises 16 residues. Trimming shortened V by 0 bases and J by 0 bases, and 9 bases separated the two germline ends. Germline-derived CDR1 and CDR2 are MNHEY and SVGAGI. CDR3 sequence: CASSYSMGLAKNIQYF. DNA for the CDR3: TGTGCCAGCAGTTACTCGATGGGCCTAGCCAAAAACATTCAGTACTTC.

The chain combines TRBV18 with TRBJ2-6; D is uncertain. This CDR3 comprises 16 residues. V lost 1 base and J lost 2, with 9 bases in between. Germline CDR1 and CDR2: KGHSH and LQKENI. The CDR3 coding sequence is TGTGCCAGCTCACCACAGCGAATGACTGGGGCCAACGTCCTGACTTTC. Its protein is CASSPQRMTGANVLTF.

The CDR3 is CASSPKGLAGAYEQYF. The DNA of the CDR3 is TGTGCCAGCAGCCCGAAGGGACTAGCGGGAGCCTACGAGCAGTACTTC. This chain links TRBV7-2 with TRBJ2-7; 14 bases line up with TRBD2. With V trimmed by 5 bases and J by 2 bases, 5 bases remained unmatched. The CDR3 covers 16 residues. CDR1 and CDR2 (germline): SGHTA, FQGNSA.